This entry features one T cell receptor beta chain sequence. Its antigen is unknown. V shed 4 bases and J shed 0 bases, with 9 bases lying between them. Germline V gene lookup returns CDR1 SEHNR and CDR2 FQNEAQ (reference sequence). The CDR3 sequence is 15 residues long. Unique molecular identifiers were added to individual cDNA molecules. TCRdb re-called the 5' RACE reads with MiXCR, one entry per CDR3 protein. Of 55,000 to 80,000 distinct CDR3 sequences listed, about 12% are singletons. These data originate in a study of early T cells in non-severe SARS-CoV-2 infection. About the study: The study sequenced bulk RNA from unsorted whole blood, with chains unpaired.

Findings and limits, study-wide: Anti-spike CD8 responses were favored by VDJdb matching, which missed private and CD4 specificities.

The chain links TRBV7-9 to TRBJ1-4; D unclear. The source is an adult who was a healthcare worker with PCR-confirmed SARS-CoV-2 infection or an uninfected control (not recorded which). The sequenced sample was whole blood, obtained at baseline. The CDR3 DNA follows: TGTGCCAGCAGCTCCTCAAAGACAACTAATGAAAAACTGTTTTTT. It is translated as CASSSSKTTNEKLFF.